This T cell receptor (beta chain) was captured by sequencing in a study of graft-versus-host responses after intestinal transplantation (dated by TCRdb to about 2021). At the level of the whole study: Recipients received multivisceral, liver-intestinal, or isolated intestinal transplants. Anti-thymocyte globulin induction was given to all recipients, followed by maintenance tacrolimus and steroids for about 3 years. After intestinal transplantation, graft-versus-host and host-versus-graft alloreactive T cell clones in the graft, circulation and bone marrow were tracked using bulk TCR-beta CDR3 sequencing. To identify alloreactive clones, pre-transplant mixed lymphocyte reaction products were sequenced and then compared with unstimulated pre-transplant donor and recipient T cells. A cohort of 24 intestinal transplant recipients, including one retransplant, was enrolled, and 3 patients lacking pretransplant specimens were excluded. Donor T cell macrochimerism was defined as a peak of at least 4% donor T cells among recipient peripheral blood mononuclear cells. Samples from a few later patients were sequenced in-house on an Illumina MiSeq with MiXCR processing rather than by the commercial service. What the work shows at the level of the full study, not this receptor alone: Early after transplant, declines in HvG clones were associated with peak levels of circulating GvH clones. GvH clones were found in recipient bone marrow, and some of the GvH clones appeared earlier in ileal mucosa or blood, which is consistent with an intestinal mucosal origin. The conclusions were limited by the relatively low number and heterogeneity of the intestinal transplant patients. Patients with donor T cell macrochimerism had high GvH to HvG T cell clonal ratios in their allografts.

The sample holds one count of this clone. This receptor's antigen is unknown. No quality values exist for individual bases; no much larger clone is one base distant. Blood samples were collected up to 4 times in the first month after transplant and then at least monthly when available. Libraries came from the immunoSEQ multiplex PCR assay. Adaptive Biotechnologies carried out high-throughput TCR-beta CDR3 sequencing of genomic DNA for most patients. In the authors' own workflow: Adaptive's ImmunoSEQ software supplied the TCR sequencing data for around 19 patients, while MiXCR and VDJtools were used to process a few other patients. CDR3 nucleotide sequences shared between donor and recipient were removed because the origin of such sequences could not be assigned. At least 2-fold expansion over unstimulated cells and a minimum CFSE-low frequency of 0.002% (template counts) or 0.001% (read counts) were required for clones to be classified as alloreactive. Mappable clones were those detected in sequenced pre-transplant spleen, lymph node, or MLR CFSE-low populations of the donor or recipient. Cumulative frequency of alloreactive clones was calculated as a percentage of all sequences weighted by copy number. TCRdb mirrors the immuneACCESS table, restricted to in-frame sequences. Some clones are absent from its copies; in checked studies, under half trace to an unresolved V gene, and the reason for the others is unknown. The DNA gave D and trimming, while V, J and clone size come from that table. Present in this sample are nearly 45,000 clones, around nine tenths of which were seen just once. The ten biggest clones cover 3.5% to 5% of the sample.

V is cut by 7 bases and J by 0 bases, and the space between the germline ends is 6 bases. From cysteine to phenylalanine, the CDR3 is 13 amino acids long. The DNA shown is the 39-base CDR3, in frame from base 1. CDR1 and CDR2 (MNHEY, SVGAGI) derive from the germline V gene. The rearranged chain carries TRBV6-5 and TRBJ1-4; the D segment cannot be called with confidence. This specimen was PBMCs, taken 524 days after transplant. The origin of this receptor is a human patient who received an intestinal transplant, so some T cells may come from the graft donor. The bases are TGTGCCAGCAAGGAGTCAACTAATGAAAAACTGTTTTTT. It translates as CASKESTNEKLFF.